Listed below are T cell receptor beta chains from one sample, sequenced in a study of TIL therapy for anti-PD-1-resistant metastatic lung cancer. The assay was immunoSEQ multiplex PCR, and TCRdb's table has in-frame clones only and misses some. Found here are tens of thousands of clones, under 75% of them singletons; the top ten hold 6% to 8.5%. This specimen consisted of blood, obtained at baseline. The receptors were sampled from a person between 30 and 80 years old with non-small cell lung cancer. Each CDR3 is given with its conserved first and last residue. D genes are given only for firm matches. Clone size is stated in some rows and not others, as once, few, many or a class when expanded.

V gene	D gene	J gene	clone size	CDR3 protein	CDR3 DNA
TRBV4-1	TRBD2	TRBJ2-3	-	CASSQEGLEGDTQYF	TGCGCCAGCAGCCAAGAGGGACTAGAGGGGGATACGCAGTATTTT
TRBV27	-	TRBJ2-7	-	CASSPAGGTYEQYF	TGTGCCAGCAGTCCGGCGGGTGGGACCTACGAGCAGTACTTC
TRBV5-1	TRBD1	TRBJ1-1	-	CASSSQGALAEAFF	TGCGCCAGCAGCTCACAGGGGGCGTTAGCTGAAGCTTTCTTT
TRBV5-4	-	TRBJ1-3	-	CASSLGSEPSGNTIYF	TGTGCCAGCAGCTTGGGGAGTGAACCCTCTGGAAACACCATATATTTT
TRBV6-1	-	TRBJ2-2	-	CASRISPTGELFF	TGTGCCAGCAGAATTTCACCCACCGGGGAGCTGTTTTTT
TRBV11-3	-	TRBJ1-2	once	CASSLAFPGGYTF	TGTGCCAGCAGCTTAGCTTTTCCCGGCGGCTACACCTTC
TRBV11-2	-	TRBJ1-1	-	CASSLVGHLNTEAFF	TGTGCCAGCAGCTTAGTTGGACACCTGAACACTGAAGCTTTCTTT
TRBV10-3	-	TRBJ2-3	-	CAITFGALQTDTQYF	TGTGCCATCACCTTCGGGGCCTTGCAGACAGATACGCAGTATTTT
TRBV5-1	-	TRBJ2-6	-	CASSLGSLGGGANVLTF	TGCGCCAGCAGCTTGGGGTCGCTCGGGGGAGGGGCCAACGTCCTGACTTTC
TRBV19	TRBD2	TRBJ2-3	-	CASSIALAGGDTQYF	TGTGCCAGTAGTATCGCCCTAGCGGGAGGGGATACGCAGTATTTT
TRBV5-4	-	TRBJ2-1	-	CASSLVVSREQFF	TGTGCCAGCAGCTTGGTTGTTAGCCGGGAGCAGTTCTTC
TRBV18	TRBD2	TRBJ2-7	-	CASSPSWTSDNEQYF	TGTGCCAGCTCACCCTCCTGGACTAGTGATAACGAGCAGTACTTC
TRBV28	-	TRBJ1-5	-	CASRARRTGGSNQPQHF	TGTGCCAGCAGAGCCCGGAGAACAGGAGGTAGCAATCAGCCCCAGCATTTT
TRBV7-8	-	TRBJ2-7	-	CASSLGTGRGEQYF	TGTGCCAGCAGCTTAGGCACAGGGAGGGGCGAGCAGTACTTC
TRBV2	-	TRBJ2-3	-	CASSGSSSTDTQYF	TGTGCCAGCAGTGGCTCCAGTAGCACAGATACGCAGTATTTT
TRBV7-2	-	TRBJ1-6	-	CASSFGANSPLHF	TGTGCCAGCAGCTTCGGGGCTAATTCACCCCTCCACTTT
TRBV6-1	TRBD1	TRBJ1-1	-	CASSEYGQVNTEAFF	TGTGCCAGCAGTGAGTATGGACAGGTTAACACTGAAGCTTTCTTT
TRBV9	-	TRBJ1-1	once	CASSVGGRVGTEAFF	TGTGCCAGCAGCGTGGGCGGCCGGGTGGGCACTGAAGCTTTCTTT
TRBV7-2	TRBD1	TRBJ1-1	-	CASSLRGLTEAFF	TGTGCCAGCAGCCTCAGGGGGTTGACTGAAGCTTTCTTT
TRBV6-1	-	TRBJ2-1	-	CASRSYNEQFF	TGTGCCAGCAGGTCCTACAATGAGCAGTTCTTC
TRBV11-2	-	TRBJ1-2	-	CASSLEGPGGYTF	TGTGCCAGCAGCTTAGAGGGCCCGGGTGGCTACACCTTC
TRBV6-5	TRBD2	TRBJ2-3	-	CASSTSGGTTDTQYF	TGTGCCAGCAGCACTAGCGGGGGGACCACAGATACGCAGTATTTT
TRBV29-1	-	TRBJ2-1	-	CSVRNNEQFF	TGCAGCGTCAGAAACAATGAGCAGTTCTTC
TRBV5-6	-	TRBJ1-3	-	CASSLLGVESGNTIYF	TGTGCCAGCAGCTTGCTTGGGGTCGAATCTGGAAACACCATATATTTT
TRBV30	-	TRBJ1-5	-	CAWSPQAGKIQPQHF	TGTGCCTGGAGTCCCCAGGCGGGGAAGATTCAGCCCCAGCATTTT
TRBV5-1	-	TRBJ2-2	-	CASSLGQEPGELFF	TGCGCCAGCAGCTTGGGACAGGAACCCGGGGAGCTGTTTTTT
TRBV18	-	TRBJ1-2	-	CASSPQSTPYYGYTF	TGTGCCAGCTCACCTCAAAGTACCCCCTACTATGGCTACACCTTC
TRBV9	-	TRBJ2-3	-	CASNKGGWSTDTQYF	TGTGCCAGCAACAAAGGCGGATGGAGCACAGATACGCAGTATTTT
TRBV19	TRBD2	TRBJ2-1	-	CASSMSLAGQAYNEQFF	TGTGCCAGTAGTATGTCGCTAGCGGGGCAAGCCTACAATGAGCAGTTCTTC
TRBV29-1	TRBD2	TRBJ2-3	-	CSVIRLAASSTDTQYF	TGCAGCGTTATTAGACTAGCGGCCTCTAGCACAGATACGCAGTATTTT
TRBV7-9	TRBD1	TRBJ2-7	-	CASSFEGARYEQYF	TGTGCCAGCAGCTTTGAGGGGGCGCGATACGAGCAGTACTTC
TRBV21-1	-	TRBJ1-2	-	CASSPLAVYGYTF	TGTGCCAGCAGCCCCCTTGCGGTGTATGGCTACACCTTC
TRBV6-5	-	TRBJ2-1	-	CASSYGRPSYNEQFF	TGTGCCAGCAGTTACGGGCGCCCTTCCTACAATGAGCAGTTCTTC
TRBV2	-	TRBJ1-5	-	CASSQGSNQPQHF	TGTGCCAGCAGTCAGGGTAGCAATCAGCCCCAGCATTTT
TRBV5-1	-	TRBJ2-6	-	CASSRTVGVIRDGITGANVLTF	TGCGCCAGCAGCCGAACGGTAGGAGTCATCCGGGACGGAATTACTGGGGCCAACGTCCTGACTTTC
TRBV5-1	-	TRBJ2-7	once	CASSLRPEYEQYF	TGCGCCAGCAGCTTGCGCCCAGAGTACGAGCAGTACTTC
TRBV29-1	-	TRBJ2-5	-	CSGAGAQETQYF	TGCAGCGGGGCTGGCGCCCAAGAGACCCAGTACTTC
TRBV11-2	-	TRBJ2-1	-	CASSLDLVRYNEQFF	TGTGCCAGCAGCTTAGATCTGGTGCGGTACAATGAGCAGTTCTTC
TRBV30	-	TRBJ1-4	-	CAWLGKNEKLFF	TGTGCCTGGCTGGGGAAGAATGAAAAACTGTTTTTT
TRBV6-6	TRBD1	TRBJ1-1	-	CASSYLTGLSTEAFF	TGTGCCAGCAGTTACTTGACAGGGTTAAGCACTGAAGCTTTCTTT
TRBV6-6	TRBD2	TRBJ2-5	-	CASRLLAGVGETQYF	TGTGCCAGCAGATTACTAGCGGGAGTTGGGGAGACCCAGTACTTC
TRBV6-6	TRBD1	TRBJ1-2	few	CASSYVRGQGYGYTF	TGTGCCAGCAGTTACGTCCGGGGACAGGGATATGGCTACACCTTC
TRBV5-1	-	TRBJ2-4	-	CASSLPQEAKNIQYF	TGCGCCAGCAGCTTGCCGCAGGAAGCCAAAAACATTCAGTACTTC
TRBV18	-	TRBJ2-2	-	CASSPNNRATGELFF	TGTGCCAGCTCACCGAATAACAGAGCAACCGGGGAGCTGTTTTTT
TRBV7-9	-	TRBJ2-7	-	CASSLGFLYEQYF	TGTGCCAGCAGCTTAGGATTTCTCTACGAGCAGTACTTC
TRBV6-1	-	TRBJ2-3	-	CASSEVGRAPDTQYF	TGTGCCAGCAGTGAAGTTGGCAGGGCACCAGATACGCAGTATTTT
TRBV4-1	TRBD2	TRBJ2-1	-	CASSQDERGGFGQFF	TGCGCCAGCAGCCAAGATGAGCGGGGGGGTTTTGGGCAGTTCTTC
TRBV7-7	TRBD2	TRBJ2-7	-	CASSPTSGRGEQYF	TGTGCTAGCAGCCCAACTAGCGGGAGAGGCGAGCAGTACTTC
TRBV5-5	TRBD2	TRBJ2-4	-	CASSLLAGVHIQYF	TGTGCCAGCAGCTTGCTAGCGGGAGTTCACATTCAGTACTTC
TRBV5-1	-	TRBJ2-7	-	CASRDLLSSYEQYF	TGCGCCAGCAGAGACTTATTAAGCTCCTACGAGCAGTACTTC
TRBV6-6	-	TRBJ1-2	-	CASSNEGIYGYTF	TGTGCCAGCAGCAACGAGGGGATCTATGGCTACACCTTC
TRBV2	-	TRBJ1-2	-	CASSVTENYGYTF	TGTGCCAGCAGTGTTACAGAGAACTATGGCTACACCTTC
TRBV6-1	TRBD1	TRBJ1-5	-	CASTWDRVSNQPQHF	TGTGCCAGCACCTGGGACAGGGTATCCAATCAGCCCCAGCATTTT
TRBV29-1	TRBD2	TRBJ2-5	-	CSVVPSGRSFGETQYF	TGCAGCGTTGTCCCTAGCGGGAGATCTTTTGGGGAGACCCAGTACTTC
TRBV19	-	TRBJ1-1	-	CASSTRGSLEAFF	TGTGCCAGTAGTACCCGGGGAAGTCTTGAAGCTTTCTTT
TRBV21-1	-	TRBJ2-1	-	CASSKGKRPGNEQFF	TGTGCCAGCAGCAAAGGGAAGCGGCCGGGGAATGAGCAGTTCTTC